These 14 T cell receptor beta chains share one sample of origin, sequenced in a study of cytomegalovirus exposure and HLA in healthy donors. The PCR employed 60 Vbeta primers together with 13 Jbeta primers. Generated by immunoSEQ multiplex PCR, the TCRdb table keeps only in-frame clones and is missing some. This sample carries fewer than 250,000 clones, 81% of them seen once, and the ten largest clones take 3.4%. Sequenced input: PBMCs. These receptors all stem from a man aged 35-49 years in good health and CMV-seropositive.

This clone has only one observation. This rearrangement joins TRBV6-1 to TRBJ2-7; 8 nucleotides align to TRBD1. This CDR3 has 15 residues. With 7 bases clipped from V and 6 bases from J, the junction kept 14 bases outside the gene matches. Germline V gene lookup returns CDR1 MNHNS and CDR2 SASEGT. The DNA for the CDR3 is TGTGCCAGCACCTTCACCGACAGGGGTTTGTGCGAGCAGTACTTC. Translating gives CASTFTDRGLCEQYF.

The sample holds a few counts of this clone. This chain connects TRBV2 to TRBJ2-2, with D tentatively TRBD1 (5 bases). Trimming left V 2 bases short and J 0 bases short, with 10 bases between. Germline V gene sequence: CDR1 SNHLY, CDR2 FYNNEI. CDR3 length: 16 residues. The CDR3 reads CASSEQGTTNTGELFF. The CDR3 region has the DNA TGTGCCAGCAGTGAACAGGGCACGACGAACACCGGGGAGCTGTTTTTT.

The chain couples TRBV9 to TRBJ2-7; D possibly corresponds to TRBD1 (5 bases). Per germline, CDR1 SGDLS and CDR2 YYNGEE. V dropped 4 bases and J dropped 2 bases, with 13 bases sitting between them. The CDR3 has 14 amino acids. This CDR3 reads CASSRSGSTYEQYF. CDR3 in DNA: TGTGCCAGCAGCCGATCAGGGTCCACCTACGAGCAGTACTTC.

The chain combines TRBV6-5 with TRBJ1-1, with unresolved D. Germline loops: CDR1 MNHEY, CDR2 SVGAGI. This CDR3 is built from 13 residues. Trimming removed 4 bases from V and 11 bases from J, with 17 bases in between. Written as DNA, the CDR3 is TGTGCCAGCAGTTCAAACAGTGCTTGGGCGGCTTTCTTT. Its protein product is CASSSNSAWAAFF.

The V gene is TRBV5-1, the J gene TRBJ2-1, with D maybe TRBD1 (6 bases). Per the germline V gene, CDR1 is SGHRS and CDR2 is YFSETQ. Trimming stripped 0 bases from V and 6 bases from J, with 13 bases between. The CDR3 consists of 15 residues. This CDR3 reads CASSLGPQGSNEQFF. The CDR3, as DNA: TGCGCCAGCAGCTTGGGCCCACAGGGTAGCAATGAGCAGTTCTTC.

This clone was seen only a few times. The genes are TRBV29-1 and TRBJ1-1; a possible D gene is TRBD1 (6 bases). The CDR3 extends over 13 amino acids. V shed 5 bases and J shed 3 bases, with 13 bases lying between them. Germline loops: CDR1 SQVTM, CDR2 ANQGSEA. CDR3 in amino acids: CSVHGQLDTEAFF. CDR3 bases: TGCAGCGTTCACGGACAGCTGGACACTGAAGCTTTCTTT.

V gene TRBV28 combines with J gene TRBJ2-7; TRBD1 matches 10 bases. The germline V gene encodes CDR1 MDHEN and CDR2 SYDVKM. V shed 6 bases, J shed 7 bases, and the junction held 6 bases outside the gene matches. The CDR3 spans 13 residues. The CDR3 here is CASRRQGAGEQYF. CDR3 DNA sequence: TGTGCCAGCAGGCGACAGGGGGCTGGGGAGCAGTACTTC.

This rearrangement joins TRBV28 to TRBJ1-2, with a possible D match to TRBD1 (6 bases). The CDR3 is 14 amino acids. V was trimmed by 6 bases and J by 1 base, leaving 12 bases between them. Germline loops: CDR1 MDHEN, CDR2 SYDVKM. CDR3 nucleotides: TGTGCCAGCAGCTCCTTGGACAGTAACTATGGCTACACCTTC. Encoded protein: CASSSLDSNYGYTF.

The rearrangement links TRBV18 to TRBJ1-3; the match to TRBD1 covers 12 bases. CDR1 is KGHSH and CDR2 is LQKENI in the germline V gene. The CDR3 runs to 18 residues. V was pared by 4 bases and J by 0 bases, with 7 bases of the junction left unmatched. This CDR3 is CASSLGTGGWSSGNTIYF. For the CDR3, the DNA is TGTGCCAGCTCACTCGGGACAGGGGGCTGGAGCTCTGGAAACACCATATATTTT. The whole variable domain, remainder taken from reference TRBV18 and TRBJ1-3, is NAGVMQNPRHLVRRRGQEARLRCSPMKGHSHVYWYRQLPEEGLKFMVYLQKENIIDESGMPKERFSAEFPKEGPSILRIQQVVRGDSAAYFCASSLGTGGWSSGNTIYFGEGSWLTVV.

The J gene is TRBJ2-2, the V gene TRBV30; 11 positions match TRBD1. The CDR3 consists of 14 residues. V was pared by 7 bases and J by 7 bases, with 8 bases of the junction left unmatched. Germline V gene lookup returns CDR1 GTSNPN and CDR2 SVGIG (reference sequence). Here the CDR3 reads CASNRDRGIGELFF. The CDR3 DNA reads TGTGCCTCAAACCGGGACAGGGGGATCGGGGAGCTGTTTTTT.

This clone was seen only once. The chain carries TRBV30 and TRBJ2-2; D gene unclear. V dropped 4 bases and J dropped 2 bases, with 8 bases sitting between them. From germline, CDR1 is GTSNPN and CDR2 SVGIG (reference sequence). There are 13 residues in the CDR3. CDR3 bases: TGTGCCTGGATCAACAGTAACACCGGGGAGCTGTTTTTT. Translation: CAWINSNTGELFF.

The rearrangement uses TRBV7-2 and TRBJ2-5; 13 bases align to TRBD2. In germline, CDR1 is SGHTA, CDR2 FQGNSA. Trimming cost V 5 bases and J 5 bases; bases outside gene matches: 8. The CDR3 runs 16 residues. The chain's CDR3 is CASSIRTSGGYETQYF. The CDR3 nucleotides read TGTGCCAGCAGCATCCGGACTAGCGGGGGATATGAGACCCAGTACTTC.

Only a few counts were recorded for this clone. This chain links TRBV7-8 with TRBJ2-3; 8 bases agree with TRBD2. CDR1 and CDR2 (germline): SGHVS, FQNEAQ. V lost 3 bases to trimming and J lost 4 bases; unmatched junction nucleotides: 3. This CDR3 region has 14 residues. CDR3 in amino acids: CASSFGRGADTQYF. The CDR3 DNA follows: TGTGCCAGCAGCTTCGGGAGGGGGGCAGATACGCAGTATTTT.

This clone counts as large. The same CDR3 is also encoded by other DNA sequences in this sample. The chain is built from TRBV19 and TRBJ1-1; 7 positions match TRBD1. Germline V gives CDR1 LNHDA, CDR2 SQIVND (reference sequence). The CDR3 is 17 amino acids. J was trimmed by 3 bases and V by 4 bases; bases with no gene match: 14. The CDR3 nucleotides read TGTGCCAGTAGTAACCCTGGAGGGGGCTTGGGAGACACTGAAGCTTTCTTT. Protein product: CASSNPGGGLGDTEAFF.